This T cell receptor (beta chain) was sequenced during a study of T cells in Graves' hyperthyroidism and ophthalmopathy. About the research overall: Upon initial diagnosis and before any treatment, peripheral blood was collected.

This clonotype occurred a few times. Its antigen is not known. Germline CDR1 and CDR2: SGHRS and YFSETQ. The CDR3 runs 15 residues. V was trimmed by 1 base and J by 0 bases, leaving 11 bases between them. Study-wide results and caveats: Ophthalmopathy was identified by the model a median 6.5 months ahead of onset.

Amplification yielded TCR beta CDR3 regions, with RNA transcripts as the source. First-round RT-PCR of the TCR CDR3 relied on the HTBI primer set. From the multiplex PCR reads, TCRdb called clonotypes with MiXCR, one entry per CDR3 protein. The table lists about 400,000 distinct CDR3 sequences, over 12% of them singletons. This chain joins TRBV5-1 and TRBJ2-7, with D possibly matching TRBD2 (6 bases). The sequenced material came from blood. This TCR derives from a woman in her sixties with Graves' ophthalmopathy. CDR3 amino acids: CASSLFGGYSYEQYF. The CDR3 DNA reads as TGCGCCAGCAGCTTGTTCGGGGGATACTCCTACGAGCAGTACTTC.